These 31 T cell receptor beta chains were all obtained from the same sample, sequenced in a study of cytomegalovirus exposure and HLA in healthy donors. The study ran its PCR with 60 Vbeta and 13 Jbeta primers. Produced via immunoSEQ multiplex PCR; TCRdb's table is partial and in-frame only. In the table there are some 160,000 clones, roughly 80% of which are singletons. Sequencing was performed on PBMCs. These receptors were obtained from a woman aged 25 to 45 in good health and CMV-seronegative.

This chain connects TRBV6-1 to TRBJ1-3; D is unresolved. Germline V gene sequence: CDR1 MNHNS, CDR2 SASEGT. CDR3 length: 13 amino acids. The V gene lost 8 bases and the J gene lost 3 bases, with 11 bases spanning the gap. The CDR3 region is CASSRNFGNTIYF. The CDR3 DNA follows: TGTGCCAGCTCGCGAAACTTTGGAAACACCATATATTTT.

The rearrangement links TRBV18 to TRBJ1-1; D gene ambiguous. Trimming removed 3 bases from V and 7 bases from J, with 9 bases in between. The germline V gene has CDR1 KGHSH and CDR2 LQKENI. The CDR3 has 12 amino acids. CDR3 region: CASSPGRYEAFF. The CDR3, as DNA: TGTGCCAGCTCACCGGGCCGTTATGAAGCTTTCTTT. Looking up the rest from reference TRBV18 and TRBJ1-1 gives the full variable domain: NAGVMQNPRHLVRRRGQEARLRCSPMKGHSHVYWYRQLPEEGLKFMVYLQKENIIDESGMPKERFSAEFPKEGPSILRIQQVVRGDSAAYFCASSPGRYEAFFGQGTRLTVV.

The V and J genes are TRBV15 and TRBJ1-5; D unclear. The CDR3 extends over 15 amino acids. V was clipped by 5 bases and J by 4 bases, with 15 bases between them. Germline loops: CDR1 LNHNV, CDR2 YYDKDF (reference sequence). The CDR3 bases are TGTGCCACCAGCCCTCAGGAGGTTGGAAATCAGCCCCAGCATTTT. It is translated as CATSPQEVGNQPQHF.

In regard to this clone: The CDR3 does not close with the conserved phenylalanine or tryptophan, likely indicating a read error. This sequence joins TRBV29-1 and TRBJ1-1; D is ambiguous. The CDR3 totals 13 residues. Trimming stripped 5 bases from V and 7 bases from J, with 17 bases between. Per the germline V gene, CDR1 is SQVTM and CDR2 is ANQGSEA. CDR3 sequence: CSVQVGTGREAFL. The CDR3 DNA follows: TGCAGCGTTCAGGTCGGAACCGGCCGTGAAGCTTTCCTT.

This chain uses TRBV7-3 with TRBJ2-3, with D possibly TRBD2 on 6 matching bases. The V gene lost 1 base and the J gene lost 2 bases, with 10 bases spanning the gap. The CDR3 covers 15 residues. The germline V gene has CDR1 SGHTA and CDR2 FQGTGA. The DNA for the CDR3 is TGTGCCAGCAGCTTAATCGGACTAAACACAGATACGCAGTATTTT. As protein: CASSLIGLNTDTQYF.

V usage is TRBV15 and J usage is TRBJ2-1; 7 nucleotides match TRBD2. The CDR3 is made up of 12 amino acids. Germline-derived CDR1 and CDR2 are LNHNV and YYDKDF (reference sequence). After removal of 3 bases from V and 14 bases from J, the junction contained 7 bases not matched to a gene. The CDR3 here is CATSSMGGQEFF. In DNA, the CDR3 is TGTGCCACCAGCAGCATGGGAGGGCAGGAGTTCTTC.

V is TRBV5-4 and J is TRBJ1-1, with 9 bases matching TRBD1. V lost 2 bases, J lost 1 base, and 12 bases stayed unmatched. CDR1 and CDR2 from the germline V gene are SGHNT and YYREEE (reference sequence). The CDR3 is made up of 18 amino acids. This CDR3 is CASSFYRGLTGGNTEAFF. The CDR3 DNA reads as TGTGCCAGCAGCTTCTACAGAGGGTTGACAGGGGGGAACACTGAAGCTTTCTTT.

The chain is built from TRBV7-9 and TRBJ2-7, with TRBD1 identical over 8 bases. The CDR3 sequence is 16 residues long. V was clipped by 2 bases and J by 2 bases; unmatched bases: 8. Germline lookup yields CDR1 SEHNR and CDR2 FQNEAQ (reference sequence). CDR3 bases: TGTGCCAGCAGCTTAACCGGGACAGGCAACACCTACGAGCAGTACTTC. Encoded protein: CASSLTGTGNTYEQYF.

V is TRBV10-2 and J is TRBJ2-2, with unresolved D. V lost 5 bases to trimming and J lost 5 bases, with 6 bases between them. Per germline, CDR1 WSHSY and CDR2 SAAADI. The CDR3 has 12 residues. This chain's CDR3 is CASSRATGELFF. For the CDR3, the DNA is TGCGCCAGCAGTAGAGCGACCGGGGAGCTGTTTTTT.

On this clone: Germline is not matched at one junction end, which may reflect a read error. The CDR3 spells CASSWGGQGAFSNQPRHF. As DNA, the CDR3 is TGTGCCAGCAGCTGGGGGGGACAGGGGGCATTTAGCAATCAGCCCCGGCATTTT. V usage is TRBV7-9 and J usage is TRBJ1-5, with 12 bases identical to TRBD1. Looked up from germline, CDR1 is SEHNR and CDR2 is FQNEAQ (reference sequence). The CDR3 is made up of 18 amino acids.

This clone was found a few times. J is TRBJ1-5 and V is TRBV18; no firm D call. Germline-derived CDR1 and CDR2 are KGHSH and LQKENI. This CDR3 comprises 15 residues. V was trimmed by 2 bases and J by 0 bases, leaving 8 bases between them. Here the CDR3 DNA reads TGTGCCAGCTCACCAGGAGGGAATAGCAATCAGCCCCAGCATTTT. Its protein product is CASSPGGNSNQPQHF.

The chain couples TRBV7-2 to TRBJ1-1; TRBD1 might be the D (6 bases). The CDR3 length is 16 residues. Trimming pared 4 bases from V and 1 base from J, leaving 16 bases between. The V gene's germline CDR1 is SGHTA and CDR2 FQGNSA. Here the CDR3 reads CASSSDRYRWNTEAFF. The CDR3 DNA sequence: TGTGCCAGCAGCTCCGACAGGTACCGTTGGAACACTGAAGCTTTCTTT.

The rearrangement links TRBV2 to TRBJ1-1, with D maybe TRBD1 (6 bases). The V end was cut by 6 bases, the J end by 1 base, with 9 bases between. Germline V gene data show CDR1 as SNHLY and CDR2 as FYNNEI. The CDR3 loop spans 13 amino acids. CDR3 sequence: CASSQQGNTEAFF. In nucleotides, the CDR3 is TGTGCCAGCAGCCAACAGGGGAACACTGAAGCTTTCTTT. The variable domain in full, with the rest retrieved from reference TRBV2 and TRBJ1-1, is EPEVTQTPSHQVTQMGQEVILRCVPISNHLYFYWYRQILGQKVEFLVSFYNNEISEKSEIFDDQFSVERPDGSNFTLKIRSTKLEDSAMYFCASSQQGNTEAFFGQGTRLTVV.

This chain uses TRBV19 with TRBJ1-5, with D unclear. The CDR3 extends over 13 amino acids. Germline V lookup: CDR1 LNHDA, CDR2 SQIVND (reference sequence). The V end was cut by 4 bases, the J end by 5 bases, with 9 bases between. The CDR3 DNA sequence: TGTGCCAGTAGTACCGACTGGGATCAGCCCCAGCATTTT. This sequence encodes CASSTDWDQPQHF.

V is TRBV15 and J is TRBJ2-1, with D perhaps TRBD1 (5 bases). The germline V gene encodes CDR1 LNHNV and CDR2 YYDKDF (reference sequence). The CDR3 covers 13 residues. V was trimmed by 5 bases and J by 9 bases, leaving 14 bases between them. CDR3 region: CATSVIGVSEQFF. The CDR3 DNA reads TGTGCCACCAGCGTCATAGGGGTTAGTGAGCAGTTCTTC.

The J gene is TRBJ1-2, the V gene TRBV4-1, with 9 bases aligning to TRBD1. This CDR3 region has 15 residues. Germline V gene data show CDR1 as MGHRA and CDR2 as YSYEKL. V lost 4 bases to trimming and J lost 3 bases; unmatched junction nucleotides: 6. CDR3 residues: CASSPWDRDHYGYTF. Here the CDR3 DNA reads TGCGCCAGCAGCCCTTGGGACAGGGACCACTATGGCTACACCTTC.

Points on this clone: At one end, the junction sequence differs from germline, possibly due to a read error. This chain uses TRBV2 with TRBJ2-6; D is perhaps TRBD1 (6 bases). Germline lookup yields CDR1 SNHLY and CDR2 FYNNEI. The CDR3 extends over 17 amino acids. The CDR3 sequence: CASIGGITPSGANGLTF. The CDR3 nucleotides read TGTGCCAGCATAGGGGGAATTACACCCTCTGGGGCCAACGGCCTGACTTTC.

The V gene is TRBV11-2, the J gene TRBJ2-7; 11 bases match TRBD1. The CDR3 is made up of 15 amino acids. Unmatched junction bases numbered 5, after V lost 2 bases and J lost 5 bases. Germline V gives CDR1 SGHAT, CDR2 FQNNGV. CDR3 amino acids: CASSLRDRGSHEQYF. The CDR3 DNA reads TGTGCCAGCAGCTTACGGGACAGGGGGTCCCACGAGCAGTACTTC.

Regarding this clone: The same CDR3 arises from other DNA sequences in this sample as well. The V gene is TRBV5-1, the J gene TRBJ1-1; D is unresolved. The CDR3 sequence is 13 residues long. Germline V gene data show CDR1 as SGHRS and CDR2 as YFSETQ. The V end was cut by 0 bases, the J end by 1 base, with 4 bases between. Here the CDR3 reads CASSLAGNTEAFF. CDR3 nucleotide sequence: TGCGCCAGCAGCTTGGCGGGGAACACTGAAGCTTTCTTT.

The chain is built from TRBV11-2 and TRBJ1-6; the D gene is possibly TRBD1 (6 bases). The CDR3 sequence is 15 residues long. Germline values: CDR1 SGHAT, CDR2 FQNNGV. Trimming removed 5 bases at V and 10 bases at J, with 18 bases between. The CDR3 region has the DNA TGTGCCAGCAGCCCCAGAACAGGGTCGGAATCACCCCTCCACTTT. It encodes CASSPRTGSESPLHF.

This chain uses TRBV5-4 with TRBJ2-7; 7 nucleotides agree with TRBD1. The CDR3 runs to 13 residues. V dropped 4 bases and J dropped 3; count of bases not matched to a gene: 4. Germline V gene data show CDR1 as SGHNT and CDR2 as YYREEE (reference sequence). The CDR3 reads CASSPGQDYEQYF. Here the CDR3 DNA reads TGTGCCAGCAGCCCCGGACAGGACTACGAGCAGTACTTC.

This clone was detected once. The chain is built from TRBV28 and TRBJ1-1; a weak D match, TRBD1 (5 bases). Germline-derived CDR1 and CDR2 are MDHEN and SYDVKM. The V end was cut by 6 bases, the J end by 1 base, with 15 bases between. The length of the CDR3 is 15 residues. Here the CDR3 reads CASSVFGGGNTEAFF. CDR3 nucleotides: TGTGCCAGCAGCGTTTTCGGGGGAGGGAACACTGAAGCTTTCTTT.

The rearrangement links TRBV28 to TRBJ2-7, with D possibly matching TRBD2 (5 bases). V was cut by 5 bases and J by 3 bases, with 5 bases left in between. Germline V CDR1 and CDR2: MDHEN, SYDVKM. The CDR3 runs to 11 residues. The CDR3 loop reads CASSGGYEQYF. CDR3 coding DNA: TGTGCCAGCAGTGGAGGCTACGAGCAGTACTTC.

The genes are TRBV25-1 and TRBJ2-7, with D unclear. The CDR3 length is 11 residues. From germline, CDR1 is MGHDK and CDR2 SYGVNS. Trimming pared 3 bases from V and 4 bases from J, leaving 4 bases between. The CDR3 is CASSDPYEQYF. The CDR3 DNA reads TGTGCCAGCAGTGATCCATACGAGCAGTACTTC.

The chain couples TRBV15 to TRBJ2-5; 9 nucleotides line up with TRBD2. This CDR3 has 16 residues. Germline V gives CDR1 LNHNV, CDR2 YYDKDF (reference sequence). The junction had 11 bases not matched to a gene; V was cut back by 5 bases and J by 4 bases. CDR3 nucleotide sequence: TGTGCCACCAGCCTGGGCCCTAGCGGGGATGGAGAGACCCAGTACTTC. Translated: CATSLGPSGDGETQYF.

For the CDR3, the DNA is TGTGCCAGCAGCTTGTGGCTATCAGGGGAGACCCAGTACTTC. This translates into CASSLWLSGETQYF. The rearrangement links TRBV5-6 to TRBJ2-5; TRBD1 might be the D (5 bases). The V gene lost 1 base and the J gene lost 5 bases, with 12 bases spanning the gap. The CDR3 runs to 14 residues. Germline-derived CDR1 and CDR2 are SGHDT and YYEEEE.

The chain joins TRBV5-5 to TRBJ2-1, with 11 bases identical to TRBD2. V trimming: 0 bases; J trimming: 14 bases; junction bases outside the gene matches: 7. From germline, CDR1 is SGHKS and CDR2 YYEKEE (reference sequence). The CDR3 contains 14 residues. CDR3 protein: CASSLGPLAGAEFF. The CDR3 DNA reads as TGTGCCAGCAGCTTGGGGCCACTAGCGGGGGCGGAGTTCTTC.

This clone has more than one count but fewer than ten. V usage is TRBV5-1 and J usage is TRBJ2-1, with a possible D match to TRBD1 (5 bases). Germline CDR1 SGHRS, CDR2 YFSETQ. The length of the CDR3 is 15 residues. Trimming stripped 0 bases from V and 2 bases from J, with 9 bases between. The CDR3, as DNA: TGCGCCAGCAGCTTGGGGGGCCGAACCTACAATGAGCAGTTCTTC. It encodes CASSLGGRTYNEQFF.

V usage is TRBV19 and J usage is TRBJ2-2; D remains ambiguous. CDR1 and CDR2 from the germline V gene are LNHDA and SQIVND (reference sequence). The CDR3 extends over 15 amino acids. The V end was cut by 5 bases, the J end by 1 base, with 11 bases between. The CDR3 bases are TGTGCCAGTAGTCCGGCTAGGATGAACACCGGGGAGCTGTTTTTT. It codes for CASSPARMNTGELFF.

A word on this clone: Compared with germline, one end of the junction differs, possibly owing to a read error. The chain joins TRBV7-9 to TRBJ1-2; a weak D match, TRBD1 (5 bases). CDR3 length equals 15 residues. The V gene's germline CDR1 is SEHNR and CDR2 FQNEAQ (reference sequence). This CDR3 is CSSSFPEGLVYGYTF. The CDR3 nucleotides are TGTTCCAGCAGCTTCCCGGAGGGGTTAGTCTATGGCTACACCTTC.

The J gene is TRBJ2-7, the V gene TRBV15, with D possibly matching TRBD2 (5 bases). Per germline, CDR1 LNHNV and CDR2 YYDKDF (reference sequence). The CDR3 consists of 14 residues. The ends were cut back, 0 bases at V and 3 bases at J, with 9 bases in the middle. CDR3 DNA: TGTGCCACCAGCAGAGATAGGCGGGTCTACGAGCAGTACTTC. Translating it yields CATSRDRRVYEQYF.